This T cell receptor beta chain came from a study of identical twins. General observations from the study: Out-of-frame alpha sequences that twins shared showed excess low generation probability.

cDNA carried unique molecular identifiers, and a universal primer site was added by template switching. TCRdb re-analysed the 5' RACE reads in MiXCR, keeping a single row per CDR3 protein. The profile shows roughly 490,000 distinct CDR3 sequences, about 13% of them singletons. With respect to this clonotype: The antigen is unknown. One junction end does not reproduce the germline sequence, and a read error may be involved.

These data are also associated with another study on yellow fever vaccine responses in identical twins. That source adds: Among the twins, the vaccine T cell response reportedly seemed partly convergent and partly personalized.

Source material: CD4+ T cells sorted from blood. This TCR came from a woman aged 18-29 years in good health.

This CDR3 reads CASSQGAVRNNF. CDR3 coding DNA: TGTGCCAGCAGCCAAGGGGCGGTCCGCAATAACTTC. This rearrangement joins TRBV3-1 to TRBJ2-5; D unclear. Germline assignment: CDR1 LGHDT and CDR2 YNNKEL (reference sequence). The length of the CDR3 is 12 residues.